These 10 T cell receptor beta chains were all obtained from the same sample, sequenced in a study of blood T cell repertoires in COVID-19. Clones were read by immunoSEQ multiplex PCR, and TCRdb kept only the in-frame ones, dropping some. The sample holds over 110,000 clones; 75% to 90% are singletons and the top ten take roughly 3.9%. The sample comprised PBMCs or T cells enriched from blood (not recorded which). All receptors come from a man aged 45 to 65 in a cohort exposed to, infected with or recovered from COVID-19 (not recorded which).

J is TRBJ1-5 and V is TRBV6-5; 8 positions agree with TRBD1. The CDR3 extends over 15 amino acids. The germline CDR1 and CDR2 sequences are MNHEY and SVGAGI. Germline trimming cut 6 bases from V and 2 bases from J; bases unmatched to any gene: 6. CDR3 in DNA: TGTGCCAGCAGGGATACAGGGGGAGGCAATCAGCCCCAGCATTTT. This translates into CASRDTGGGNQPQHF.

The chain links TRBV4-1 to TRBJ1-1, with D tentatively TRBD1 (5 bases). The CDR3 consists of 13 residues. Germline values: CDR1 MGHRA, CDR2 YSYEKL. V lost 3 bases and J 11 bases, leaving 16 bases between the germline ends. CDR3 bases: TGCGCCAGCAGCCAGCGGGACGGTCGTAAGGCTTTCTTT. It encodes CASSQRDGRKAFF.

As regards this clone: Sequence at one end of the junction differs from germline and may be a read error. The genes are TRBV7-2 and TRBJ2-2, with 7 bases matching TRBD1. There are 16 residues in the CDR3. Germline values: CDR1 SGHTA, CDR2 FQGNSA. This CDR3 reads CASSLAGTANTGELFF. For the CDR3, the DNA is TGTGCCAGCAGCCTAGCCGGGACAGCGAACACCGGGGAGCTGTTTTTT.

This clone was observed a handful of times. The chain couples TRBV24-1 to TRBJ1-2; 7 bases line up with TRBD1. Germline V lookup: CDR1 KGHDR, CDR2 SFDVKD. Trimming took 10 bases from V and 6 from J; bases not matched to a gene: 7. The CDR3 sequence is 12 residues long. As DNA, the CDR3 is TGTGCCACTAATACAGGGGACGATGGCTACACCTTC. Translated: CATNTGDDGYTF.

This clone was seen a few times. This chain connects TRBV5-6 to TRBJ2-7; 12 nucleotides line up with TRBD2. This CDR3 spans 15 amino acids. V was pared by 4 bases and J by 4 bases, with 6 bases of the junction left unmatched. The germline CDR1 and CDR2 sequences are SGHDT and YYEEEE. The CDR3 spells CASSRRLAGVYEQYF. In nucleotides, the CDR3 is TGTGCCAGCAGCCGAAGACTAGCGGGAGTGTACGAGCAGTACTTC.

This CDR3 is CASSPGTGLVGGLRTDTQYF. CDR3 nucleotide sequence: TGTGCCAGCAGTCCTGGGACAGGGTTGGTTGGGGGCCTCCGCACAGATACGCAGTATTTT. The gene calls are TRBV27 and TRBJ2-3, with 9 bases identical to TRBD1. Germline V gene data show CDR1 as MNHEY and CDR2 as SMNVEV (reference sequence). V trimming: 5 bases; J trimming: 1 base; junction bases outside the gene matches: 19. This CDR3 contains 20 residues.

Only one count was recorded for this clone. CDR3 sequence (DNA): TGTGCCAGCAGTGAGGATGGCGGGGGGACTAGCGGGAAGAGCTCCTACAATGAGCAGTTCTTC. Residues: CASSEDGGGTSGKSSYNEQFF. The chain combines TRBV2 with TRBJ2-1, with 13 bases lining up with TRBD2. This CDR3 has 21 residues. CDR1 and CDR2 (germline): SNHLY, FYNNEI. Trimming removed 3 bases from V and 0 bases from J; junction bases left unmatched: 14.

The chain couples TRBV27 to TRBJ2-1, with D perhaps matching TRBD2 (6 bases). V lost 6 bases, J lost 0 bases, and 9 bases lay in between. Germline V lookup: CDR1 MNHEY, CDR2 SMNVEV (reference sequence). This CDR3 comprises 14 residues. As DNA, the CDR3 is TGTGCCAGCAGCCCGGGAGTCTCCTACAATGAGCAGTTCTTC. It translates to CASSPGVSYNEQFF.

This clone has a handful of counts. The chain uses TRBV7-2 and TRBJ2-1, with 14 bases aligning to TRBD2. From germline, CDR1 is SGHTA and CDR2 FQGNSA. With 5 bases clipped from V and 10 bases from J, the junction kept 10 bases outside the gene matches. This CDR3 spans 16 amino acids. CDR3 in DNA: TGTGCCAGCAGCCCGGAGGGACTAGCGGGGGCGCGAGAGCAGTTCTTC. It is translated as CASSPEGLAGAREQFF.

The chain has TRBV24-1 and TRBJ2-3; D unclear. The V gene lost 4 bases and the J gene lost 5 bases, with 15 bases spanning the gap. The CDR3 consists of 15 residues. Germline CDR1 and CDR2: KGHDR and SFDVKD. The CDR3 DNA sequence: TGTGCCACCAGTGACCCTGCTTACTTGGTAGATACGCAGTATTTT. Translated, it gives CATSDPAYLVDTQYF.